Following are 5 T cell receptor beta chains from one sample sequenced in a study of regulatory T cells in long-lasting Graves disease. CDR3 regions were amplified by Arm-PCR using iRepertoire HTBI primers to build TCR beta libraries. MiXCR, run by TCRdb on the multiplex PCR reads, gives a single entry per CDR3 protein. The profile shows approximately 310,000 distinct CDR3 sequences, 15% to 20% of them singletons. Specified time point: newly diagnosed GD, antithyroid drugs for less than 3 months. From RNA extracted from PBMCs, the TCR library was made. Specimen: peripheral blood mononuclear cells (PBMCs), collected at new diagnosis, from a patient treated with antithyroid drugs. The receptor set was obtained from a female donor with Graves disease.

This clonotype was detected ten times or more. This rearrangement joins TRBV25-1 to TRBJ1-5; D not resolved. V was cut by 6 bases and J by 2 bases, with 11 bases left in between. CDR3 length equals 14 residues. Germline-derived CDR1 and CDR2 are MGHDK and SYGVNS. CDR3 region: CASSPDGGNQPQHF. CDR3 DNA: TGTGCCAGCAGCCCCGACGGGGGCAATCAGCCCCAGCATTTT.

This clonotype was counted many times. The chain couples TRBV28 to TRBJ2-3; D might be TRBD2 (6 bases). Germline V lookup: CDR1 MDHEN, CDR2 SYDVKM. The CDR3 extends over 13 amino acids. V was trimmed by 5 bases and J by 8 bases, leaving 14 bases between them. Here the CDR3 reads CASSPDYGGTQYF. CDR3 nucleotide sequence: TGTGCCAGCAGTCCGGACTATGGCGGTACGCAGTATTTT.

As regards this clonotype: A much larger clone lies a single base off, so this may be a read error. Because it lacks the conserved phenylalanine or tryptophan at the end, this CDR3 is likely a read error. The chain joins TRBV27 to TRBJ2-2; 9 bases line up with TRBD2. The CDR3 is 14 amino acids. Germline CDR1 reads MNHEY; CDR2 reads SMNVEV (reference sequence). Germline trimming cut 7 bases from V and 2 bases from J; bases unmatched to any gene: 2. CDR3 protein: CASKLAGNTGELFS. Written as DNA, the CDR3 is TGTGCCAGCAAACTAGCGGGTAACACCGGGGAGCTGTTTTCT.

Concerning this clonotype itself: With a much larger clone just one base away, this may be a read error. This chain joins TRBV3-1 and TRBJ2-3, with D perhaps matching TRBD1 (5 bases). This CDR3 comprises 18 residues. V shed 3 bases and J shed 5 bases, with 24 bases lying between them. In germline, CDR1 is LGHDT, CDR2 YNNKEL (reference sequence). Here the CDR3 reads CASSQTVSSSILKDTQYF. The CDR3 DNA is TGTGCCAGCAGCCAGACAGTATCCAGCTCAATACTCAAAGATACGCAGTATTTT.

This CDR3 reads CASTGLLLYEQYF. For the CDR3, the DNA is TGTGCCAGCACTGGTCTACTTCTCTACGAGCAGTACTTC. The V gene is TRBV28, the J gene TRBJ2-7; D unresolved. This CDR3 has 13 residues. Germline V gene lookup returns CDR1 MDHEN and CDR2 SYDVKM. The V end was cut by 7 bases, the J end by 3 bases, with 13 bases between. Full variable domain (outside the CDR3, taken from reference TRBV28 and TRBJ2-7): DVKVTQSSRYLVKRTGEKVFLECVQDMDHENMFWYRQDPGLGLRLIYFSYDVKMKEKGDIPEGYSVSREKKERFSLILESASTNQTSMYLCASTGLLLYEQYFGPGTRLTVT.